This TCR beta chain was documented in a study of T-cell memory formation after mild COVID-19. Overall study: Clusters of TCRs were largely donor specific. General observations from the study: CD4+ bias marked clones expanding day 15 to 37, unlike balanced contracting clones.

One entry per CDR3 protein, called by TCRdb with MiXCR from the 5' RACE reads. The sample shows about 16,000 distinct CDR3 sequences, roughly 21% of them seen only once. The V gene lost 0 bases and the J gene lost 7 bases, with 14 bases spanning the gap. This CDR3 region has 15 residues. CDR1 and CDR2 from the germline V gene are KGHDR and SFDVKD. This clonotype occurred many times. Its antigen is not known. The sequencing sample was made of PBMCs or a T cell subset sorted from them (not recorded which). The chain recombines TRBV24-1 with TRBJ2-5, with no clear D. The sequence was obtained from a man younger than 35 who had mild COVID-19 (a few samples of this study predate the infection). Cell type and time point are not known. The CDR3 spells CATSDLRQELRTQYF. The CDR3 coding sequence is TGTGCCACCAGTGATTTGAGGCAGGAGCTCCGGACCCAGTACTTC.